These 24 T cell receptor beta chains were sequenced from one sample in a study of cytomegalovirus exposure and HLA in healthy donors. Some clones are missing from TCRdb's copy, which holds only in-frame ones; the method was immunoSEQ multiplex PCR. The sample carries fewer than 100,000 clones, 94% recorded once. Material for sequencing was PBMCs. Receptor source: a woman between 18 and 30 years old in good health and CMV-seronegative.

The rearrangement uses TRBV15 and TRBJ1-4, with 8 bases that match TRBD1. The CDR3 runs to 17 residues. Germline trimming cut 1 base from V and 8 bases from J; bases unmatched to any gene: 12. CDR1 and CDR2 from the germline V gene are LNHNV and YYDKDF (reference sequence). CDR3 nucleotides: TGTGCCACCAGCAGAGTTAGTTTCAGGGGGCGGGTAGAAAAACTGTTTTTT. This translates into CATSRVSFRGRVEKLFF.

The genes are TRBV4-1 and TRBJ1-2, with D possibly TRBD1 on 5 matching bases. Trimming stripped 4 bases from V and 8 bases from J, with 20 bases between. The length of the CDR3 is 15 residues. Germline V gives CDR1 MGHRA, CDR2 YSYEKL. The CDR3 protein is CASSREGLGDQGYTF. The DNA for the CDR3 is TGCGCCAGCAGCCGGGAGGGGTTGGGGGATCAGGGCTACACCTTC.

The gene calls are TRBV4-1 and TRBJ2-4; D is perhaps TRBD1 (6 bases). Germline CDR1 MGHRA, CDR2 YSYEKL. The CDR3 has 17 amino acids. Trimming pared 3 bases from V and 0 bases from J, leaving 15 bases between. The CDR3 reads CASSHEQGPLAKNIQYF. The DNA for the CDR3 is TGCGCCAGCAGCCACGAACAGGGACCCCTAGCCAAAAACATTCAGTACTTC.

The V gene is TRBV11-3, the J gene TRBJ2-6; TRBD1 matches 8 bases. Germline values: CDR1 SGHNT, CDR2 YENEEA. CDR3 size: 17 residues. The V gene end was trimmed by 5 bases and the J gene end by 2 bases; junction bases not matched to a gene: 8. The CDR3 reads CASSLRTGIAGANVLTF. The CDR3 nucleotides are TGTGCCAGCAGCCTCAGGACAGGGATCGCTGGGGCCAACGTCCTGACTTTC. The whole variable domain, filled in from reference TRBV11-3 and TRBJ2-6, reads EAGVVQSPRYKIIEKKQPVAFWCNPISGHNTLYWYLQNLGQGPELLIRYENEEAVDDSQLPKDRFSAERLKGVDSTLKIQPAELGDSAVYLCASSLRTGIAGANVLTFGAGSRLTVL.

The chain uses TRBV4-1 and TRBJ1-3; 9 nucleotides line up with TRBD1. The CDR3 totals 16 residues. From germline, CDR1 is MGHRA and CDR2 YSYEKL. Trimming removed 2 bases from V and 6 bases from J; junction bases left unmatched: 8. The CDR3: CASSQPGTGKTNTIYF. In DNA form, the CDR3 reads TGCGCCAGCAGCCAACCGGGGACAGGGAAAACAAACACCATATATTTT.

This clone was seen a few times. The chain is built from TRBV25-1 and TRBJ2-3; 7 nucleotides match TRBD2. V dropped 2 bases and J dropped 2; count of bases not matched to a gene: 1. This CDR3 comprises 14 residues. CDR1 and CDR2 from the germline V gene are MGHDK and SYGVNS. Here the CDR3 reads CASSEAGVTDTQYF. The CDR3 DNA follows: TGTGCCAGCAGTGAAGCGGGGGTCACAGATACGCAGTATTTT.

A single count supports this clone. The chain links TRBV10-2 to TRBJ2-2; D is ambiguous. The germline CDR1 and CDR2 sequences are WSHSY and SAAADI. The CDR3 is made up of 15 amino acids. The V end was cut by 0 bases, the J end by 1 base, with 6 bases between. Here the CDR3 reads CASSESSLNTGELFF. CDR3 bases: TGCGCCAGCAGTGAGTCTAGCTTGAACACCGGGGAGCTGTTTTTT.

This sequence joins TRBV29-1 and TRBJ2-7; D ambiguous. V lost 6 bases and J 5 bases, leaving 11 bases between the germline ends. CDR3 size: 11 residues. Germline CDR1 SQVTM, CDR2 ANQGSEA. The CDR3 reads CSVGQADEQYF. DNA of the CDR3: TGCAGCGTGGGCCAGGCCGACGAGCAGTACTTC.

This chain uses TRBV2 with TRBJ1-2; 9 bases align to TRBD1. Trimming took 2 bases from V and 2 from J; bases not matched to a gene: 9. CDR3 length: 17 residues. CDR1 SNHLY and CDR2 FYNNEI come from the germline V gene. CDR3 bases: TGTGCCAGCAGTGAATCGGGACAGGGTATGGGAAACTATGGCTACACCTTC. This gives the protein CASSESGQGMGNYGYTF.

The V call is TRBV6-6, the J call TRBJ2-7; 8 nucleotides line up with TRBD1. CDR1 and CDR2 (germline): MNHNY, SVGAGI (reference sequence). The V and J ends lost 5 bases and 1 base, in that order; junction bases with no gene match: 4. The CDR3 covers 14 residues. The CDR3, as DNA: TGTGCCAGCAGTCTAGGACAGGGATCCTACGAGCAGTACTTC. Translating it yields CASSLGQGSYEQYF.

V usage is TRBV27 and J usage is TRBJ1-6, with D hard to call. CDR1 and CDR2 (germline): MNHEY, SMNVEV (reference sequence). The V gene lost 6 bases and the J gene lost 5 bases, with 17 bases spanning the gap. The CDR3 runs to 16 residues. CDR3 DNA: TGTGCCAGCAGCCTCCGGAAGACTAAAAATAATTCACCCCTCCACTTT. Protein sequence: CASSLRKTKNNSPLHF.

The genes are TRBV2 and TRBJ2-7; TRBD2 aligns across 13 bases. The germline V gene encodes CDR1 SNHLY and CDR2 FYNNEI. V trimming: 6 bases; J trimming: 0 bases; junction bases outside the gene matches: 5. CDR3 size: 16 residues. The CDR3 region has the DNA TGTGCCAGCAGCGATGGACTAGCGGGAGACTCCTACGAGCAGTACTTC. Translated: CASSDGLAGDSYEQYF.

V gene TRBV27 combines with J gene TRBJ2-5, with 11 bases identical to TRBD2. CDR1 and CDR2 from the germline V gene are MNHEY and SMNVEV (reference sequence). This CDR3 is built from 17 residues. The junction had 6 bases not matched to a gene; V was cut back by 1 base and J by 2 bases. Here the CDR3 reads CASSLLSSGRIQETQYF. The CDR3, as DNA: TGTGCCAGCAGTTTATTGTCTAGCGGGAGGATTCAAGAGACCCAGTACTTC.

The gene calls are TRBV5-4 and TRBJ1-2, with D unresolved. V dropped 4 bases and J dropped 5 bases, with 9 bases sitting between them. The germline CDR1 and CDR2 sequences are SGHNT and YYREEE (reference sequence). CDR3 size: 12 residues. The chain's CDR3 is CASSTASYGYTF. The CDR3 DNA reads TGTGCCAGCAGCACAGCAAGTTATGGCTACACCTTC. The complete variable domain, with remaining parts taken from reference TRBV5-4 and TRBJ1-2, reads ETGVTQSPTHLIKTRGQQVTLRCSSQSGHNTVSWYQQALGQGPQFIFQYYREEENGRGNFPPRFSGLQFPNYSSELNVNALELDDSALYLCASSTASYGYTFGSGTRLTVV.

V gene TRBV11-2 combines with J gene TRBJ2-3; 7 nucleotides align to TRBD1. The length of the CDR3 is 14 residues. CDR1 and CDR2 from the germline V gene are SGHAT and FQNNGV. The ends lost 5 bases at V and 5 bases at J; junction bases unmatched: 7. The CDR3 reads CASSDKDRIDTQYF. The CDR3 nucleotides read TGTGCCAGCAGCGATAAGGACAGGATAGATACGCAGTATTTT. The whole variable domain, filled in from reference TRBV11-2 and TRBJ2-3, reads EAGVAQSPRYKIIEKRQSVAFWCNPISGHATLYWYQQILGQGPKLLIQFQNNGVVDDSQLPKDRFSAERLKGVDSTLKIQPAKLEDSAVYLCASSDKDRIDTQYFGPGTRLTVL.

The CDR3 reads CATSRDLTGMNTEAFF. CDR3 DNA: TGTGCCACCAGCAGAGATCTTACCGGGATGAACACTGAAGCTTTCTTT. The chain is built from TRBV15 and TRBJ1-1; no clear D. CDR3 length: 16 amino acids. Germline CDR1 and CDR2: LNHNV and YYDKDF (reference sequence). V was trimmed by 0 bases and J by 0 bases, leaving 11 bases between them.

The chain recombines TRBV9 with TRBJ1-6, with 8 bases that match TRBD1. V trimming: 3 bases; J trimming: 5 bases; junction bases outside the gene matches: 10. CDR3 length equals 17 residues. From germline, CDR1 is SGDLS and CDR2 YYNGEE. The CDR3 nucleotides are TGTGCCAGCAGCGGTCGGACAGGGCCCGTGGATAATTCACCCCTCCACTTT. Its protein is CASSGRTGPVDNSPLHF.

The V call is TRBV12-5, the J call TRBJ2-3; possibly TRBD1 for D (6 bases). Trimming left V 1 base short and J 0 bases short, with 20 bases between. Per germline, CDR1 LGHNT and CDR2 FRNRAP. The CDR3 contains 19 residues. The CDR3 region is CASGLALQGDPTSTDTQYF. DNA of the CDR3: TGTGCTAGTGGTTTGGCGTTACAGGGAGACCCAACTAGCACAGATACGCAGTATTTT.

V usage is TRBV11-2 and J usage is TRBJ1-1; TRBD1 matches 7 bases. From germline, CDR1 is SGHAT and CDR2 FQNNGV. The CDR3 length is 15 residues. Unmatched junction bases numbered 11, after V lost 4 bases and J lost 6 bases. The CDR3 region has the DNA TGTGCCAGCAGCTCTTACAGGGGAAGACCCTCTGAAGCTTTCTTT. As protein: CASSSYRGRPSEAFF.

The gene calls are TRBV30 and TRBJ2-7; TRBD2 agrees at 12 bases. The length of the CDR3 is 17 residues. Trimming cost V 4 bases and J 2 bases; bases outside gene matches: 12. Germline V gene sequence: CDR1 GTSNPN, CDR2 SVGIG (reference sequence). DNA for the CDR3: TGTGCCTGGACTCGAACTAGCGGGGGGCTAAACCCCTACGAGCAGTACTTC. Translating gives CAWTRTSGGLNPYEQYF.

The V and J genes are TRBV18 and TRBJ2-7, with 7 nucleotides matching TRBD2. The germline V gene has CDR1 KGHSH and CDR2 LQKENI. The CDR3 is made up of 16 amino acids. Trimming cost V 5 bases and J 3 bases; bases outside gene matches: 13. The CDR3 nucleotides are TGTGCCAGCTCAACGGGAAAAGCGGGAAGGCTCTACGAGCAGTACTTC. Protein sequence: CASSTGKAGRLYEQYF.

In its sample, this clone was seen a few times. This chain links TRBV7-6 with TRBJ2-4; the D is unclear. This CDR3 has 13 residues. The V and J ends lost 5 bases and 9 bases respectively, with 14 bases between them. Germline V gene data show CDR1 as SGHVS and CDR2 as FNYEAQ. In nucleotides, the CDR3 is TGTGCCAGCAGCGTGGGCCCTCAAGGCATTCAGTACTTC. This encodes CASSVGPQGIQYF.

This clone came up a few times. The chain is built from TRBV27 and TRBJ2-7; 9 bases line up with TRBD2. The germline V gene encodes CDR1 MNHEY and CDR2 SMNVEV (reference sequence). This CDR3 has 14 amino acids. The V segment lost 5 bases and the J segment 5 bases; nucleotides outside the gene matches: 7. The CDR3 DNA reads TGTGCCAGCAGTCCTCTAGCGGGGATGGACGAGCAGTACTTC. It codes for CASSPLAGMDEQYF.

This clone was counted once. The CDR3 DNA reads TGTGCCAGCAGCGCAAAGCTGCGGGGGGAGGGGGAGACCCAGTACTTC. This translates into CASSAKLRGEGETQYF. The V call is TRBV4-2, the J call TRBJ2-5, with 8 bases that match TRBD2. In germline, CDR1 is LGHNA, CDR2 YNFKEQ. V dropped 5 bases and J dropped 5; count of bases not matched to a gene: 13. This CDR3 is 16 amino acids long.